The 23 T cell receptor beta chains below were found in one sample sequenced in a study of post-analysis software for immune sequencing data (dated by TCRdb to between 2015 and 2016). Study-wide findings and limitations: Roughly 5 TRBV segments, including TRBV5-6, TRBV5-1 and TRBV20-1, were significantly more frequent in patients than controls.

Preparation of the library involved PCR. Sequencer: Illumina HiSeq 2500. To reduce PCR and sequencing biases, unique molecular identifiers were incorporated into the TCR beta cDNA libraries. TCRdb reanalyzed the raw reads on its own, using fastp at Q25 for trimming and MiXCR for clone calling, and kept in-frame beta chains. Rows with one shared CDR3 protein collapse into an entry with the most common genes and DNA. Within this sample are approximately 690,000 distinct CDR3 sequences, with approximately 59% of them counted one time only. Of the sample, about 10% is held by the ten largest clones. These receptors' targets are unknown. What was sequenced was blood. These receptors originate from a girl aged 2-9 years with multiple sclerosis.

This rearrangement joins TRBV10-3 to TRBJ2-5; 15 bases are shared with TRBD2. V was clipped by 4 bases and J by 5 bases; unmatched bases: 5. Germline CDR1 is ENHRY and CDR2 is SYGVKD. The CDR3 loop spans 16 amino acids. CDR3 coding DNA: TGTGCCATCAGTGGGACTAGCGGGAGGGCCGAGGAGACCCAGTACTTC. It is translated as CAISGTSGRAEETQYF.

The chain links TRBV20-1 to TRBJ2-7, with D hard to call. There are 12 residues in the CDR3. Looked up from germline, CDR1 is DFQATT and CDR2 is SNEGSKA (reference sequence). Trimming cost V 6 bases and J 2 bases, with 11 bases left between them. CDR3 DNA: TGCAGTGCGACCGACCCTACCTACGAGCAGTACTTC. Amino acids: CSATDPTYEQYF.

The sample holds a few counts of this clonotype. This chain links TRBV10-3 with TRBJ1-5; perhaps TRBD1 as D (5 bases). The germline V gene encodes CDR1 ENHRY and CDR2 SYGVKD. The CDR3 runs to 14 residues. Trimming removed 5 bases at V and 7 bases at J, with 15 bases between. The CDR3 coding sequence is TGTGCCATCAGTACGATGGCAGAGGGGCAGCCCCAGCATTTT. It specifies CAISTMAEGQPQHF.

This clonotype turned up a few times. The chain links TRBV24-1 to TRBJ2-1; the D is unclear. With 4 bases removed from V and 6 bases from J, the gap between germline ends came to 15 bases. This CDR3 region has 15 residues. Germline CDR1 reads KGHDR; CDR2 reads SFDVKD. Written as DNA, the CDR3 is TGTGCCACCAGTGAGGACCGTTTAGCCTTCAATGAGCAGTTCTTC. It yields the protein CATSEDRLAFNEQFF.

The gene calls are TRBV12-3 or TRBV12-4 and TRBJ2-3; D possibly corresponds to TRBD1 (7 bases). Trimming removed 8 bases at V and 3 bases at J, with 18 bases between. This CDR3 spans 15 amino acids. In DNA form, the CDR3 reads TGTGCCAGCGGGGATAACAGGGGAGGAACAGATACGCAGTATTTT. Its protein product is CASGDNRGGTDTQYF.

The chain uses TRBV20-1 and TRBJ2-5, with a weak D call TRBD1 (5 bases). The CDR3 runs to 13 residues. The germline CDR1 and CDR2 sequences are DFQATT and SNEGSKA (reference sequence). V gave up 4 bases and J gave up 5 bases, with 14 bases separating them. The CDR3 loop reads CSAIDEGVETQYF. CDR3 coding DNA: TGCAGTGCTATAGATGAAGGGGTGGAGACCCAGTACTTC.

J is TRBJ1-2 and V is TRBV4-1, with D hard to call. The V end lost 0 bases, the J end lost 2 bases, and 7 bases lay between the germline ends. Germline lookup yields CDR1 MGHRA and CDR2 YSYEKL. This CDR3 spans 14 amino acids. CDR3 sequence reads: CASSQDTLNYGYTF. In DNA, the CDR3 is TGCGCCAGCAGCCAAGACACCCTAAACTATGGCTACACCTTC.

The chain couples TRBV12-3 or TRBV12-4 to TRBJ2-7; TRBD1 aligns across 9 bases. The CDR3 has 14 amino acids. J was trimmed by 0 bases and V by 6 bases; bases with no gene match: 3. This chain's CDR3 is CASSETGGSYEQYF. CDR3 DNA sequence: TGTGCCAGCAGCGAGACAGGGGGCTCCTACGAGCAGTACTTC.

This clonotype was observed a handful of times. The chain employs TRBV10-3 and TRBJ2-3; D assignment may be TRBD1 or TRBD2 (5 bases each). V dropped 5 bases and J dropped 3 bases, with 18 bases sitting between them. CDR1 ENHRY and CDR2 SYGVKD come from the germline V gene. The CDR3 is made up of 16 amino acids. Here the CDR3 DNA reads TGTGCCATCAGTCGGTCAGGCCGAGGGGAAACAGATACGCAGTATTTT. Protein product: CAISRSGRGETDTQYF.

This chain joins TRBV6-2 or TRBV6-3 and TRBJ2-1, with TRBD2 matching over 7 bases. The trim removed 4 bases at V and 3 bases at J, leaving 9 bases unmatched. The germline V gene encodes CDR1 MNHEY and CDR2 SVGEGT. The CDR3 sequence is 16 residues long. The CDR3 reads CASSFRSSGNYNEQFF. The CDR3 DNA follows: TGTGCCAGCAGTTTTCGTTCTAGCGGCAACTACAATGAGCAGTTCTTC.

In this sample, this clonotype turned up a few times. The CDR3 sequence: CASSFAGVEKLFF. CDR3 DNA: TGTGCCAGCAGTTTCGCAGGGGTTGAAAAACTGTTTTTT. The chain carries TRBV12-3 or TRBV12-4 and TRBJ1-4, with D maybe TRBD1 (6 bases). The V gene lost 3 bases and the J gene lost 7 bases, with 9 bases spanning the gap. The CDR3 is 13 residues long.

This clonotype was counted a few times. This chain connects TRBV10-1 to TRBJ2-7; D is possibly TRBD1 (5 bases). The tail of the sequence fits TRBJ2-5 better, so the J call may be wrong. This CDR3 is built from 11 residues. Germline CDR1 is WNHNN and CDR2 is SYGVQD (reference sequence). This CDR3 is CASSEGVTQYF. The CDR3 DNA sequence: TGCGCCAGCAGTGAAGGGGTGACCCAGTACTTC.

The chain links TRBV6-2 or TRBV6-3 to TRBJ2-7, with 8 bases aligning to TRBD2. The CDR3 has 17 residues. Per germline, CDR1 MNHEY and CDR2 SVGEGT. Trimming at V came to 4 bases and at J to 0 bases, leaving 11 bases not matched to a gene. The DNA of the CDR3 is TGTGCCAGCAGTTTAATTTTTAGCGGGGTTTTCTCCTACGAGCAGTACTTC. Translating it yields CASSLIFSGVFSYEQYF.

The chain is built from TRBV7-9 and TRBJ2-3; a weak D match, TRBD2 (6 bases). Germline CDR1 reads SEHNR; CDR2 reads FQNEAQ (reference sequence). V lost 1 base to trimming and J lost 4 bases, with 9 bases between them. The CDR3 length is 14 residues. This CDR3 is CASSLGLVSDTQYF. The CDR3 DNA sequence: TGTGCCAGCAGCTTAGGACTAGTCTCAGATACGCAGTATTTT.

The rearrangement uses TRBV29-1 and TRBJ1-1; TRBD1 matches 9 bases. The CDR3 runs 13 residues. Unmatched junction bases numbered 4, after V lost 4 bases and J lost 4 bases. CDR1 is SQVTM and CDR2 is ANQGSEA in the germline V gene. As DNA, the CDR3 is TGCAGCGTTGCGACAGGGGGAGGCACTGAAGCTTTCTTT. Translating it yields CSVATGGGTEAFF.

This clonotype was counted once. This chain joins TRBV5-5 and TRBJ1-1; 8 bases line up with TRBD1. CDR1 is SGHKS and CDR2 is YYEKEE in the germline V gene (reference sequence). The CDR3 extends over 18 amino acids. J gave up 3 bases and V 0 bases, and 13 bases lay outside the gene matches. CDR3 nucleotides: TGTGCCAGCAGCTTGGCCCCCGTCCTGCAGGGGGCATACACTGAAGCTTTCTTT. Amino acids: CASSLAPVLQGAYTEAFF.

V usage is TRBV15 and J usage is TRBJ1-2, with TRBD1 identical over 7 bases. V dropped 0 bases and J dropped 8; count of bases not matched to a gene: 6. The germline V gene has CDR1 LNHNV and CDR2 YYDKDF (reference sequence). The CDR3 spans 14 residues. In nucleotides, the CDR3 is TGTGCCACCAGCAGAGATAGGGACAGTAGCGGCTACACCTTC. Its translation: CATSRDRDSSGYTF.

The chain links TRBV7-9 to TRBJ2-1, with D unclear. The length of the CDR3 is 13 residues. CDR1 and CDR2 (germline): SEHNR, FQNEAQ (reference sequence). V lost 0 bases, J lost 9 bases, and 9 bases lay in between. CDR3 DNA: TGTGCCAGCAGCTTAGCCCTCTTCGTTGAGCAGTTCTTC. This codes for CASSLALFVEQFF.

This clonotype was detected a few times. The chain joins TRBV12-3 or TRBV12-4 to TRBJ2-3, with D hard to call. This CDR3 has 12 amino acids. Trimming took 2 bases from V and 5 from J, leaving 5 bases between them. The CDR3 region is CASSLRKDTQYF. CDR3 DNA sequence: TGTGCCAGCAGTTTAAGGAAAGATACGCAGTATTTT.

The chain combines TRBV10-3 with TRBJ1-1; no firm D call. The V end lost 3 bases, the J end lost 0 bases, and 14 bases lay between the germline ends. Germline CDR1 is ENHRY and CDR2 is SYGVKD. The CDR3 spans 16 residues. The DNA for the CDR3 is TGTGCCATCAGTGAAACAGAATCTAGATTGAACACTGAAGCTTTCTTT. Translating it yields CAISETESRLNTEAFF.

The CDR3 reads CASSSLQETQYF. CDR3 coding DNA: TGTGCCAGCAGCTCCCTCCAAGAGACCCAGTACTTC. V usage is TRBV6-2 or TRBV6-3 and J usage is TRBJ2-5; D gene unclear. CDR1 is MNHEY, CDR2 SVGEGT, per germline. Between the trimmed V and J ends, which lost 6 bases and 1 base, there was a span of 6 bases. The CDR3 has 12 residues.

J is TRBJ2-1 and V is TRBV11-3; 7 bases are shared with TRBD2. V trimming: 5 bases; J trimming: 2 bases; junction bases outside the gene matches: 9. Looked up from germline, CDR1 is SGHNT and CDR2 is YENEEA. The CDR3 totals 16 residues. The CDR3 sequence: CASSDVGAGAYNEQFF. CDR3 bases: TGTGCCAGCAGCGATGTCGGGGCGGGGGCCTACAATGAGCAGTTCTTC.

This clonotype appeared a few times. The rearrangement links TRBV20-1 to TRBJ2-3; 8 bases line up with TRBD2. Germline values: CDR1 DFQATT, CDR2 SNEGSKA (reference sequence). With V trimmed by 3 bases and J by 3 bases, 8 bases remained unmatched. This CDR3 region has 15 residues. DNA for the CDR3: TGCAGTGCTAGTCCCAGCGGGAGTTGGACAGATACGCAGTATTTT. The encoded protein is CSASPSGSWTDTQYF.